Below are 13 T cell receptor beta chains sequenced from a single sample in a study of cytomegalovirus exposure and HLA in healthy donors. The primer mix had 60 Vbeta and 13 Jbeta primers. Some clones are missing from TCRdb's copy, which holds only in-frame ones; the method was immunoSEQ multiplex PCR. Counted here are over 100,000 clones, about 79% occurring once; the ten biggest clones make up roughly 1.8%. The specimen sequenced was PBMCs. Receptor source: a female donor in good health and CMV-seropositive.

The chain joins TRBV7-9 to TRBJ2-7, with 8 bases matching TRBD1. This CDR3 is built from 14 residues. V lost 7 bases, J lost 2 bases, and 7 bases stayed unmatched. The germline V gene has CDR1 SEHNR and CDR2 FQNEAQ (reference sequence). CDR3 loop: CASTLDRVPYEQYF. The CDR3 nucleotides are TGTGCCAGCACTTTGGACAGGGTCCCCTACGAGCAGTACTTC.

In nucleotides, the CDR3 is TGTGCCAGCAGCCCCCCCGGGATTCTCACAGATACGCAGTATTTT. Its translation: CASSPPGILTDTQYF. This chain uses TRBV7-9 with TRBJ2-3; tentatively, D is TRBD2 (5 bases). CDR3 length: 15 amino acids. The V end was cut by 5 bases, the J end by 2 bases, with 14 bases between. CDR1 and CDR2 (germline): SEHNR, FQNEAQ (reference sequence).

V and J are TRBV5-1 and TRBJ1-6; 9 bases are a match to TRBD1. CDR3 length: 15 residues. Germline V CDR1 and CDR2: SGHRS, YFSETQ. The J segment lost 8 bases and the V segment lost 4 bases, leaving 7 bases of the junction unmatched. The CDR3, as DNA: TGCGCCAGCAGCCTCCGGGACAGGGCCCATTCACCCCTCCACTTT. Translation: CASSLRDRAHSPLHF.

The rearrangement uses TRBV11-3 and TRBJ2-3, with TRBD2 as a possible D gene (6 bases). V was cut by 0 bases and J by 0 bases, with 7 bases left in between. The CDR3 loop spans 15 amino acids. Germline V gives CDR1 SGHNT, CDR2 YENEEA. CDR3 sequence: CASSLEGTSTDTQYF. The CDR3 DNA reads TGTGCCAGCAGCTTAGAAGGGACTAGCACAGATACGCAGTATTTT.

This clone appeared a few times. V usage is TRBV10-3 and J usage is TRBJ2-3; 12 bases line up with TRBD2. The V gene's germline CDR1 is ENHRY and CDR2 SYGVKD. CDR3 length: 16 residues. The V gene end was trimmed by 6 bases and the J gene end by 2 bases; junction bases not matched to a gene: 6. CDR3: CAISRSSGGATDTQYF. In nucleotides, the CDR3 is TGTGCCATCAGCCGCTCTAGCGGGGGGGCCACAGATACGCAGTATTTT.

This clone showed up just once. The chain carries TRBV6-1 and TRBJ2-7, with 9 positions matching TRBD1. CDR3 length: 15 amino acids. The trim removed 5 bases at V and 7 bases at J, leaving 12 bases unmatched. Germline assignment: CDR1 MNHNS and CDR2 SASEGT. The CDR3 is CASSRLGQGRGEQYF. The CDR3 nucleotides are TGTGCCAGCAGTCGCCTCGGACAGGGGCGCGGGGAGCAGTACTTC.

The CDR3 is CSVQTTVEGYTF. CDR3 bases: TGCAGCGTCCAGACGACGGTGGAGGGCTACACCTTC. The chain has TRBV29-1 and TRBJ1-2; D unclear. V shed 6 bases and J shed 8 bases, with 16 bases lying between them. Per the germline V gene, CDR1 is SQVTM and CDR2 is ANQGSEA. This CDR3 spans 12 amino acids. Variable domain in full (rest from reference TRBV29-1 and TRBJ1-2): SAVISQKPSRDICQRGTSLTIQCQVDSQVTMMFWYRQQPGQSLTLIATANQGSEATYESGFVIDKFPISRPNLTFSTLTVSNMSPEDSSIYLCSVQTTVEGYTFGSGTRLTVV.

CDR3 amino acids: CASNDRDSYEAFF. Written as DNA, the CDR3 is TGTGCCAGTAATGACCGGGACAGCTACGAAGCTTTCTTT. This chain uses TRBV19 with TRBJ1-1; 7 nucleotides line up with TRBD1. Germline trimming cut 7 bases from V and 8 bases from J; bases unmatched to any gene: 10. CDR1 is LNHDA, CDR2 SQIVND, per germline (reference sequence). The CDR3 is made up of 13 amino acids.

V and J are TRBV7-2 and TRBJ2-3; 9 nucleotides match TRBD2. V trimming: 5 bases; J trimming: 1 base; junction bases outside the gene matches: 1. CDR1 is SGHTA, CDR2 FQGNSA, per germline. The CDR3 is made up of 14 amino acids. CDR3 sequence (DNA): TGTGCCAGCAGCCGGACTAGCGGCACAGATACGCAGTATTTT. Translation: CASSRTSGTDTQYF. Together with reference TRBV7-2 and TRBJ2-3, the CDR3 gives the full variable domain: GAGVSQSPSNKVTEKGKDVELRCDPISGHTALYWYRQSLGQGLEFLIYFQGNSAPDKSGLPSDRFSAERTGGSVSTLTIQRTQQEDSAVYLCASSRTSGTDTQYFGPGTRLTVL.

The J gene is TRBJ2-1, the V gene TRBV29-1, with D tentatively TRBD2 (5 bases). CDR1 and CDR2 from the germline V gene are SQVTM and ANQGSEA. The CDR3 has 14 residues. Trimming left V 6 bases short and J 12 bases short, with 24 bases between. CDR3 sequence reads: CSVADTKPRGGQFF. CDR3 DNA: TGCAGCGTAGCCGATACAAAACCCCGGGGTGGGCAGTTCTTC.

The CDR3 bases are TGTGCCAGCAGTTACGGACCGGGACAGAATGGCTACACCTTC. This sequence encodes CASSYGPGQNGYTF. The chain is built from TRBV6-6 and TRBJ1-2, with 7 bases identical to TRBD1. The J segment lost 6 bases and the V segment lost 2 bases, leaving 6 bases of the junction unmatched. This CDR3 has 14 residues. Germline V CDR1 and CDR2: MNHNY, SVGAGI (reference sequence).

This clone showed up just a few times. V gene TRBV7-9 combines with J gene TRBJ1-2, with D maybe TRBD1 (5 bases). This CDR3 contains 13 residues. Germline values: CDR1 SEHNR, CDR2 FQNEAQ (reference sequence). Trimming removed 3 bases from V and 13 bases from J, with 18 bases in between. The CDR3 region is CASSFLDTNTCTF. The CDR3 region has the DNA TGTGCCAGCAGCTTTCTGGACACCAACACTTGCACCTTC.

The J gene is TRBJ1-2, the V gene TRBV2; D is undetermined. The germline V gene encodes CDR1 SNHLY and CDR2 FYNNEI. The CDR3 loop spans 15 amino acids. With 6 bases removed from V and 4 bases from J, the gap between germline ends came to 18 bases. In DNA form, the CDR3 reads TGTGCCAGCAGCGCCCCTAGAGGGCAGACCTATGGCTACACCTTC. Its protein is CASSAPRGQTYGYTF.